This T cell receptor beta chain came from a study of OX40 agonist ivuxolimab in advanced cancers. As for this clone: Its target is not known.

Only in-frame clones appear in the TCRdb table, and some are missing; sequencing was by immunoSEQ multiplex PCR. The repertoire holds about 59,000 clones, 84% seen once, with approximately 2% in the top ten. Regarding the study as a whole: With doses of 0.1 to 3.0 mg/kg, CD4+ and CD8+ blood T cells had undergone clonal expansion by week 6.

This specimen was CD4+ or CD8+ T cells sorted from blood, taken in a trial of the OX40 agonist ivuxolimab. This TCR derives from an adult with an advanced solid tumor such as melanoma, head and neck, liver or kidney cancer.

In DNA form, the CDR3 reads TGTGCCAGCAGTGAAAGGGGTGATCAGCCCCAGCATTTT. This gives the protein CASSERGDQPQHF. This chain connects TRBV6-1 to TRBJ1-5; a possible D gene is TRBD1 (5 bases). CDR1 and CDR2 (germline): MNHNS, SASEGT. V dropped 2 bases and J dropped 5 bases, with 7 bases sitting between them. The CDR3 has 13 amino acids.